What follows are 14 T cell receptor beta chains derived from one specimen sequenced in a study of blood T cell repertoires in COVID-19. Sequencing used immunoSEQ multiplex PCR; TCRdb keeps in-frame clones, though not all of them. The data show 55,000 to 65,000 clones, 75% to 95% seen once. The sequencing input was peripheral blood. The receptors originated from a woman aged 80 or over with active COVID-19.

This clone has just one count. This chain uses TRBV11-2 with TRBJ2-1, with 10 bases fitting TRBD2. With V trimmed by 5 bases and J by 7 bases, 8 bases remained unmatched. Germline-derived CDR1 and CDR2 are SGHAT and FQNNGV. This CDR3 comprises 15 residues. The CDR3 loop is CASSRGLAGVNEQFF. The CDR3 DNA is TGTGCCAGCAGCAGGGGGCTAGCGGGAGTGAATGAGCAGTTCTTC.

The gene calls are TRBV7-8 and TRBJ1-3, with TRBD1 matching over 8 bases. From germline, CDR1 is SGHVS and CDR2 FQNEAQ. The CDR3 runs 16 residues. With V trimmed by 5 bases and J by 4 bases, 10 bases remained unmatched. CDR3 sequence reads: CASSLTAQGAGNTIYF. As DNA, the CDR3 is TGTGCCAGCAGCCTCACCGCGCAGGGGGCGGGAAACACCATATATTTT.

This clone occurred once. The chain employs TRBV6-5 and TRBJ1-4; weak D call: TRBD1 (5 bases). Germline V gene lookup returns CDR1 MNHEY and CDR2 SVGAGI. This CDR3 region has 14 residues. V was trimmed by 5 bases and J by 5 bases, leaving 12 bases between them. The CDR3 region is CASSRGSPNEKLFF. CDR3 bases: TGTGCCAGCAGTCGGGGGTCCCCCAATGAAAAACTGTTTTTT.

This chain uses TRBV19 with TRBJ1-2; D may be TRBD1 (5 bases). The CDR3 spans 14 residues. Looked up from germline, CDR1 is LNHDA and CDR2 is SQIVND (reference sequence). Trimming took 2 bases from V and 6 from J, leaving 13 bases between them. The CDR3 coding sequence is TGTGCCAGTAGTATAATGCCTGGAGGGGATGGCTACACCTTC. Amino acids: CASSIMPGGDGYTF.

The chain employs TRBV7-2 and TRBJ2-5; 10 bases line up with TRBD1. The germline V gene encodes CDR1 SGHTA and CDR2 FQGNSA. V dropped 4 bases and J dropped 5; count of bases not matched to a gene: 13. This CDR3 region has 17 residues. DNA for the CDR3: TGTGCCAGCAGCTCCTCCCCCGGGACAGGGGCGGGGGAGACCCAGTACTTC. This codes for CASSSSPGTGAGETQYF.

V gene TRBV27 combines with J gene TRBJ2-2; the match to TRBD2 covers 12 bases. Germline CDR1 reads MNHEY; CDR2 reads SMNVEV (reference sequence). V gave up 10 bases and J gave up 5 bases; unmatched junction bases: 5. This CDR3 is 14 amino acids long. The CDR3 DNA is TGTGCCACCTCTAGCGGGGGGGAGACCGGGGAGCTGTTTTTT. It specifies CATSSGGETGELFF.

The chain combines TRBV3-1 (or the pseudogene TRBV3-2) with TRBJ2-3, with 8 nucleotides matching TRBD1. Germline trimming cut 1 base from V and 4 bases from J; bases unmatched to any gene: 7. CDR3 length: 16 amino acids. Per the germline V gene, CDR1 is LGHDT and CDR2 is YNNKEL (reference sequence). The CDR3 nucleotides are TGTGCCAGCAGCCAAGGGACAGGGCGGAGCCCAGATACGCAGTATTTT. This encodes CASSQGTGRSPDTQYF.

The gene calls are TRBV4-1 and TRBJ1-2; D unresolved. Germline assignment: CDR1 MGHRA and CDR2 YSYEKL. CDR3 size: 16 residues. V lost 0 bases, J lost 2 bases, and 13 bases lay in between. CDR3 sequence reads: CASSQEGAGINYGYTF. For the CDR3, the DNA is TGCGCCAGCAGCCAAGAAGGTGCGGGAATAAACTATGGCTACACCTTC.

The chain recombines TRBV21-1 with TRBJ1-4. TRBV21-1 constitutes a pseudogene. This CDR3 is 15 amino acids long. In DNA, the CDR3 is TGTGCCAGCAGCAAAGTTTGGGGGGATAATGAAAAACTGTTTTTT. It is translated as CASSKVWGDNEKLFF.

This sequence joins TRBV7-8 and TRBJ2-5, with a possible D match to TRBD2 (6 bases). Germline V gene lookup returns CDR1 SGHVS and CDR2 FQNEAQ. Trimming removed 5 bases at V and 4 bases at J, with 17 bases between. The CDR3 loop spans 15 amino acids. The CDR3 DNA is TGTGCCAGCAGCGTCCCGGGAGCGGACCCAGAGACCCAGTACTTC. Translated: CASSVPGADPETQYF.

A single count supports this clone. CDR3 coding DNA: TGTGCCAGCAGGGAACAGACCCTAGGGGATAACACAGATACGCAGTATTTT. This gives the protein CASREQTLGDNTDTQYF. The chain is built from TRBV27 and TRBJ2-3, with D perhaps matching TRBD1 (5 bases). The CDR3 totals 17 residues. Germline CDR1 reads MNHEY; CDR2 reads SMNVEV (reference sequence). V shed 6 bases and J shed 2 bases, with 21 bases lying between them.

The chain employs TRBV4-2 and TRBJ1-6, with TRBD1 identical over 7 bases. V shed 4 bases, J shed 7 bases, and the junction held 10 bases outside the gene matches. This CDR3 is built from 16 residues. The V gene's germline CDR1 is LGHNA and CDR2 YNFKEQ. The CDR3 DNA sequence: TGTGCCAGCAGCCGTACGACAGGGCTCGTCAATTCACCCCTCCACTTT. Encoded protein: CASSRTTGLVNSPLHF.

CDR3 coding DNA: TGTGCCAGCAGTCAGGGGACGATACCCACAGATACGCAGTATTTT. Translating it yields CASSQGTIPTDTQYF. The chain uses TRBV3-1 (or the pseudogene TRBV3-2) and TRBJ2-3, with TRBD1 as a possible D gene (6 bases). The ends were cut back, 6 bases at V and 2 bases at J, with 15 bases in the middle. CDR3 length equals 15 residues. Germline V gives CDR1 LGHDT, CDR2 YNNKEL (reference sequence).

The chain carries TRBV29-1 and TRBJ1-1; D is unclear. V shed 7 bases and J shed 3 bases, with 15 bases lying between them. The germline CDR1 and CDR2 sequences are SQVTM and ANQGSEA. The CDR3 loop spans 13 amino acids. The CDR3, as DNA: TGCAGCGCCGCGGACGGGGTGGACACTGAAGCTTTCTTT. Translated, it gives CSAADGVDTEAFF. Full variable domain (rest looked up from reference TRBV29-1 and TRBJ1-1): SAVISQKPSRDICQRGTSLTIQCQVDSQVTMMFWYRQQPGQSLTLIATANQGSEATYESGFVIDKFPISRPNLTFSTLTVSNMSPEDSSIYLCSAADGVDTEAFFGQGTRLTVV.